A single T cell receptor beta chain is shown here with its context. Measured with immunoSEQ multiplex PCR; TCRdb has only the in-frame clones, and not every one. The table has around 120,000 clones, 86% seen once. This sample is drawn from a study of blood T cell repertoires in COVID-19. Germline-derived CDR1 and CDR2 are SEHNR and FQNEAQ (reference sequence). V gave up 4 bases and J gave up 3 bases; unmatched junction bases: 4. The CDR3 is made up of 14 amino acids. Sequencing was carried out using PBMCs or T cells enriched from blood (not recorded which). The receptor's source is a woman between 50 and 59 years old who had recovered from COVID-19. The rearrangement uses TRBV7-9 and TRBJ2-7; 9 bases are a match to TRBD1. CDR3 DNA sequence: TGTGCCAGCAGCTCGCCGGGACAGGGCTACGAGCAGTACTTC. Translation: CASSSPGQGYEQYF.